The clone carrying this T cell receptor beta chain was counted a few times. The CDR3 extends over 19 amino acids. Germline CDR1 MDHEN, CDR2 SYDVKM. V lost 5 bases, J lost 0 bases, and 20 bases lay in between. Per the authors' pipeline: Researchers report that nucleated cell counts were estimated from reference gene primer amplification. Data came from immunoSEQ multiplex PCR; TCRdb stores just in-frame clones and leaves some out. The V and J calls and clone size are taken from that table; D and trimming were inferred from the DNA. The data hold about 260,000 clones, with roughly 90% observed a single time. The data are from a study of blood T cell repertoires in COVID-19. In the study overall: Donors in the United States, Italy and Spain gave samples during acute or convalescent COVID-19.

The receptor comes from a woman under 40 with COVID-19, enrolled during active disease. The chain employs TRBV28 and TRBJ1-6; D unresolved. Material: peripheral blood. CDR3 protein: CASSLDRLTHSSYNSPLHF. The CDR3 DNA sequence: TGTGCCAGCAGTCTTGATCGTTTGACCCACAGCTCCTATAATTCACCCCTCCACTTT.